This TCR beta chain was profiled in a study of T cell responses to AZD1222 COVID-19 vaccine. Notes on the study in general: The study found vaccine-associated CD4 TCRs spanning spike, dominant at 160-218 and 743-854. Nearly half of spike-specific TCRs reportedly target variant regions that are unmutated in the B.1.351 and B.1.1.7 variants. Donors in the cohort were predominantly white British and more often female, and clonal diversity was possibly underestimated.

Second doses at about 4 or about 12 weeks were pooled. To note about this clone: The antigen remains undetermined.

Using immunoSEQ multiplex PCR, the repertoire was profiled, and TCRdb retains in-frame clones only, with some absent. The sample has some 130,000 clones, roughly 92% seen once; the top ten hold 1.1%. From germline, CDR1 is SQVTM and CDR2 ANQGSEA. The CDR3 covers 11 residues. The J segment lost 8 bases and the V segment lost 6 bases, leaving 3 bases of the junction unmatched. The receptor comes from an adult who received the AZD1222 COVID-19 vaccine. The chain has TRBV29-1 and TRBJ1-2; TRBD1 agrees at 10 bases. The source was peripheral blood, collected 28 days after the second AZD1222 dose. CDR3 nucleotides: TGCAGCGTGGGGGACAGGGGAGGCTACACCTTC. Translated, it gives CSVGDRGGYTF. Supplemented by reference TRBV29-1 and TRBJ1-2, the full variable domain reads SAVISQKPSRDICQRGTSLTIQCQVDSQVTMMFWYRQQPGQSLTLIATANQGSEATYESGFVIDKFPISRPNLTFSTLTVSNMSPEDSSIYLCSVGDRGGYTFGSGTRLTVV.